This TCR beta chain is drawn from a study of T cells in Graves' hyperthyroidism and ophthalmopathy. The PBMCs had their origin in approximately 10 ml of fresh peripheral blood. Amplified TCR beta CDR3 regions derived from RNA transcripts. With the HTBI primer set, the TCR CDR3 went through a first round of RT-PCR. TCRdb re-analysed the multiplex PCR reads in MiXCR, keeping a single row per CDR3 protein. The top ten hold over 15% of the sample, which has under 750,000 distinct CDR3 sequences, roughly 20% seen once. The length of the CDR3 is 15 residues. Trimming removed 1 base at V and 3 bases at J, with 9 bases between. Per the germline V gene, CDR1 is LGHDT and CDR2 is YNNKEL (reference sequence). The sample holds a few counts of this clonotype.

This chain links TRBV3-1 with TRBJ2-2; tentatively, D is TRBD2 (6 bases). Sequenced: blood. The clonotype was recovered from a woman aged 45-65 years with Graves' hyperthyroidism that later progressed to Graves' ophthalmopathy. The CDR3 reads CASSQVLADTGELFF. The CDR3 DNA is TGTGCCAGCAGCCAAGTACTAGCAGACACCGGGGAGCTGTTTTTT. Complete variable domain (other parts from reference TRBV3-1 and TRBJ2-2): DTAVSQTPKYLVTQMGNDKSIKCEQNLGHDTMYWYKQDSKKFLKIMFSYNNKELIINETVPNRFSPKSPDKAHLNLHINSLELGDSAVYFCASSQVLADTGELFFGEGSRLTVL.